The 31 T cell receptor beta chains below all came from one sample that was sequenced in a study of blood T cell repertoires in COVID-19. The assay was immunoSEQ multiplex PCR, and TCRdb's table has in-frame clones only and misses some. The sample contains 250,000 or so clones, about nine tenths of which appear only once. Input material: peripheral blood. These receptor sequences come from a woman between 55 and 75 years old with acute or convalescent COVID-19.

This rearrangement joins TRBV29-1 to TRBJ1-2; TRBD1 might be the D (6 bases). Germline V gives CDR1 SQVTM, CDR2 ANQGSEA. Between the trimmed V and J ends, which lost 7 bases and 2 bases, there was a span of 11 bases. The CDR3 consists of 12 residues. CDR3 nucleotides: TGCAGCGGGATGCAGGGGAACTATGGCTACACCTTC. Protein sequence: CSGMQGNYGYTF.

This clone has just a few counts. The CDR3 spells CASSDSILPKNPSYNEQFF. CDR3 coding DNA: TGTGCCAGCAGCGATAGCATATTACCAAAAAACCCCTCCTACAATGAGCAGTTCTTC. The gene calls are TRBV9 and TRBJ2-1, with D unclear. The V gene lost 3 bases and the J gene lost 0 bases, with 22 bases spanning the gap. Germline values: CDR1 SGDLS, CDR2 YYNGEE. The CDR3 spans 19 residues.

This clone has more than one count but fewer than ten. The rearrangement joins TRBV5-1 to TRBJ2-7; D perhaps matches TRBD1 (5 bases). The CDR3 is made up of 12 amino acids. V lost 5 bases and J 3 bases, leaving 9 bases between the germline ends. Germline V gene data show CDR1 as SGHRS and CDR2 as YFSETQ. The CDR3 sequence is CASSLTDYEQYF. The CDR3 DNA is TGCGCCAGCAGTCTGACAGACTACGAGCAGTACTTC.

This chain uses TRBV7-3 with TRBJ1-2; weak D call: TRBD1 (6 bases). The CDR3 is made up of 16 amino acids. V lost 5 bases, J lost 8 bases, and 24 bases lay in between. Per the germline V gene, CDR1 is SGHTA and CDR2 is FQGTGA. The CDR3 nucleotides are TGTGCCAGCAGCCCCCATCCCCCGGGACAAGGGATGGGCTACACCTTC. Translation gives CASSPHPPGQGMGYTF. Based on the CDR3 plus reference TRBV7-3 and TRBJ1-2, the full variable domain is GAGVSQTPSNKVTEKGKYVELRCDPISGHTALYWYRQSLGQGPEFLIYFQGTGAADDSGLPNDRFFAVRPEGSVSTLKIQRTERGDSAVYLCASSPHPPGQGMGYTFGSGTRLTVV.

This chain joins TRBV9 and TRBJ2-1, with 12 bases aligning to TRBD2. This CDR3 contains 15 residues. Germline lookup yields CDR1 SGDLS and CDR2 YYNGEE. V lost 4 bases to trimming and J lost 7 bases; unmatched junction nucleotides: 6. The CDR3 is CASSPTSGRANEQFF. The CDR3 nucleotides are TGTGCCAGCAGCCCGACTAGCGGGAGAGCGAATGAGCAGTTCTTC.

The CDR3 DNA sequence: TGTGCCAGCAGTTACTCGGGACTAGCGGGAGCAGATACGCAGTATTTT. Translation gives CASSYSGLAGADTQYF. The rearrangement links TRBV6-2 or TRBV6-3 to TRBJ2-3; 14 nucleotides match TRBD2. The CDR3 contains 16 residues. CDR1 and CDR2 (germline): MNHEY, SVGEGT. V was pared by 0 bases and J by 4 bases, with 0 bases of the junction left unmatched.

V is TRBV30 and J is TRBJ2-7; D may be TRBD2 (7 bases). CDR3 length: 10 amino acids. Trimming took off 4 bases at V and 12 bases at J, with 13 bases between the two ends. In germline, CDR1 is GTSNPN, CDR2 SVGIG (reference sequence). CDR3 residues: CAWMGGGPYF. CDR3 nucleotides: TGTGCCTGGATGGGAGGGGGGCCGTACTTC.

This clone was observed a single time. The rearrangement links TRBV6-5 to TRBJ1-4, with TRBD1 matching over 7 bases. CDR3 length: 14 residues. J gave up 8 bases and V 4 bases, and 7 bases lay outside the gene matches. Germline-derived CDR1 and CDR2 are MNHEY and SVGAGI. CDR3 region: CASSSRGRVEKLFF. CDR3 DNA sequence: TGTGCCAGCAGTTCTAGGGGGCGGGTAGAAAAACTGTTTTTT.

CDR3 region: CASSSTGTSSETQYF. The DNA for the CDR3 is TGTGCCAGCTCATCTACCGGGACTAGCTCTGAGACCCAGTACTTC. The rearrangement links TRBV18 to TRBJ2-5; 9 nucleotides align to TRBD2. The V gene end was trimmed by 5 bases and the J gene end by 5 bases; junction bases not matched to a gene: 9. This CDR3 is built from 15 residues. Looked up from germline, CDR1 is KGHSH and CDR2 is LQKENI.

The CDR3 DNA follows: TGTGCCAGCAGCCGACTAAAAGAGACCCAGTACTTC. Its protein product is CASSRLKETQYF. The chain employs TRBV14 and TRBJ2-5; D possibly corresponds to TRBD2 (5 bases). The CDR3 runs to 12 residues. The germline V gene has CDR1 SGHDN and CDR2 FVKESK. The ends were cut back, 4 bases at V and 3 bases at J, with 6 bases in the middle.

J is TRBJ1-2 and V is TRBV6-5; D is unclear. CDR3 size: 12 residues. Trimming pared 6 bases from V and 6 bases from J, leaving 11 bases between. In germline, CDR1 is MNHEY, CDR2 SVGAGI. The CDR3 loop is CASSPSGDGYTF. The DNA of the CDR3 is TGTGCCAGCAGCCCCTCCGGGGATGGCTACACCTTC.

This chain uses TRBV18 with TRBJ2-7; 13 bases match TRBD2. Germline V gene data show CDR1 as KGHSH and CDR2 as LQKENI. This CDR3 is built from 15 residues. Trimming removed 8 bases from V and 0 bases from J; junction bases left unmatched: 4. CDR3 nucleotide sequence: TGTGCCAGCCAGGGACTAGCGGGGCCCTCCTACGAGCAGTACTTC. Its translation: CASQGLAGPSYEQYF.

This clone was counted a few times. Other DNA sequences of this sample code for an identical CDR3. This chain links TRBV20-1 with TRBJ2-7; D gene uncertain. With 5 bases removed from V and 3 bases from J, the gap between germline ends came to 8 bases. Germline values: CDR1 DFQATT, CDR2 SNEGSKA (reference sequence). The CDR3 sequence is 11 residues long. The CDR3 loop reads CSAGSSYEQYF. CDR3 DNA sequence: TGCAGTGCTGGTAGCAGCTACGAGCAGTACTTC.

This chain joins TRBV29-1 and TRBJ2-5, with D unresolved. The CDR3 sequence is 12 residues long. Germline V gene data show CDR1 as SQVTM and CDR2 as ANQGSEA. The V gene lost 4 bases and the J gene lost 5 bases, with 11 bases spanning the gap. The CDR3, as DNA: TGCAGCGTTGTGATGAGTGCGGAGACCCAGTACTTC. It encodes CSVVMSAETQYF.

The genes are TRBV13 and TRBJ1-3, with D uncertain. Trimming removed 4 bases at V and 0 bases at J, with 16 bases between. The germline V gene has CDR1 PRHDT and CDR2 FYEKMQ (reference sequence). There are 17 residues in the CDR3. DNA of the CDR3: TGTGCCAGCAGCTCGGGTCTCGGGTCTGCCTCTGGAAACACCATATATTTT. Amino acid sequence: CASSSGLGSASGNTIYF.

The chain joins TRBV7-9 to TRBJ1-1; maybe TRBD1 (5 bases). The V gene lost 5 bases and the J gene lost 1 base, with 8 bases spanning the gap. Germline-derived CDR1 and CDR2 are SEHNR and FQNEAQ (reference sequence). The CDR3 totals 13 residues. The CDR3 nucleotides are TGTGCCAGCAGCCGCCAGGGGAACACTGAAGCTTTCTTT. Protein: CASSRQGNTEAFF.

This chain uses TRBV6-2 or TRBV6-3 with TRBJ2-1; D gene unclear. V lost 4 bases, J lost 15 bases, and 19 bases lay in between. Germline lookup yields CDR1 MNHEY and CDR2 SVGEGT. The CDR3 is 13 amino acids. The chain's CDR3 is CASSSYILVKGFF. The CDR3 DNA follows: TGTGCCAGCAGTTCCTATATCCTAGTAAAAGGGTTCTTC.

V usage is TRBV6-6 and J usage is TRBJ1-2, with D unclear. V lost 2 bases and J 6 bases, leaving 13 bases between the germline ends. CDR3 length: 14 residues. Germline V gene sequence: CDR1 MNHNY, CDR2 SVGAGI (reference sequence). For the CDR3, the DNA is TGTGCCAGCAGTTACCCCACCGGTACGGATGGCTACACCTTC. This gives the protein CASSYPTGTDGYTF.

This chain links TRBV28 with TRBJ2-5, with D maybe TRBD1 (5 bases). Trimming took off 3 bases at V and 5 bases at J, with 7 bases between the two ends. Germline assignment: CDR1 MDHEN and CDR2 SYDVKM. The length of the CDR3 is 12 residues. The CDR3 loop is CASSLGQETQYF. CDR3 nucleotides: TGTGCCAGCAGTTTGGGGCAGGAGACCCAGTACTTC.

This sequence joins TRBV18 and TRBJ2-1; 7 bases match TRBD2. CDR3 length: 15 amino acids. Trimming removed 6 bases from V and 0 bases from J; junction bases left unmatched: 5. CDR1 and CDR2 (germline): KGHSH, LQKENI. CDR3 amino acids: CASSPGRSSYNEQFF. CDR3 DNA: TGTGCCAGCTCTCCCGGGAGGAGCTCCTACAATGAGCAGTTCTTC.

V usage is TRBV28 and J usage is TRBJ2-2; 8 bases map to TRBD2. This CDR3 comprises 17 residues. After removal of 3 bases from V and 5 bases from J, the junction contained 11 bases not matched to a gene. CDR1 MDHEN and CDR2 SYDVKM come from the germline V gene. The CDR3 reads CASSFPPGGRGTGELFF. CDR3 sequence (DNA): TGTGCCAGCAGTTTCCCTCCGGGAGGGAGGGGGACCGGGGAGCTGTTTTTT.

The gene calls are TRBV5-6 and TRBJ2-7, with 9 bases matching TRBD2. V dropped 0 bases and J dropped 4; count of bases not matched to a gene: 2. The CDR3 is 14 amino acids. The germline CDR1 and CDR2 sequences are SGHDT and YYEEEE. The DNA of the CDR3 is TGTGCCAGCAGCTTGGGACTAGCGGAGTACGAGCAGTACTTC. Translated, it gives CASSLGLAEYEQYF.

The chain combines TRBV3-1 (or the pseudogene TRBV3-2) with TRBJ2-5, with D perhaps TRBD2 (6 bases). The V gene lost 4 bases and the J gene lost 1 base, with 10 bases spanning the gap. CDR1 is LGHDT and CDR2 is YNNKEL in the germline V gene (reference sequence). The CDR3 consists of 14 residues. The CDR3 is CASSRGTGQETQYF. The CDR3 DNA reads TGTGCCAGCAGCCGAGGGACTGGCCAAGAGACCCAGTACTTC.

The rearrangement links TRBV5-1 to TRBJ1-2; TRBD1 matches at 8 bases. The junction had 4 bases not matched to a gene; V was cut back by 3 bases and J by 3 bases. Germline V gene sequence: CDR1 SGHRS, CDR2 YFSETQ. CDR3 length: 14 amino acids. The CDR3 spells CASSWTGRDYGYTF. The CDR3, as DNA: TGCGCCAGCAGCTGGACAGGGCGGGACTATGGCTACACCTTC.

The genes are TRBV19 and TRBJ1-5, with D tentatively TRBD1 (5 bases). Germline-derived CDR1 and CDR2 are LNHDA and SQIVND (reference sequence). V dropped 3 bases and J dropped 0 bases, with 21 bases sitting between them. The CDR3 loop spans 19 amino acids. CDR3 sequence (DNA): TGTGCCAGTAGTATGCCTCCAGGGTCCCGTATTTATAGCAATCAGCCCCAGCATTTT. Translating gives CASSMPPGSRIYSNQPQHF.

This chain links TRBV28 with TRBJ1-3; 9 bases are shared with TRBD1. This CDR3 spans 15 amino acids. Germline CDR1 is MDHEN and CDR2 is SYDVKM. The junction had 6 bases not matched to a gene; V was cut back by 5 bases and J by 4 bases. The CDR3 reads CASSIRDRVGNTIYF. DNA of the CDR3: TGTGCCAGCAGTATCCGGGACAGGGTAGGAAACACCATATATTTT.

The V gene is TRBV5-1, the J gene TRBJ1-2; 7 positions agree with TRBD1. CDR3 length equals 15 residues. Germline CDR1 and CDR2: SGHRS and YFSETQ. Trimming took 4 bases from V and 5 from J; bases not matched to a gene: 11. The DNA for the CDR3 is TGCGCCAGCAGCCCAGGACAGGTCGGCGGATATGGCTACACCTTC. Translation gives CASSPGQVGGYGYTF.

The J gene is TRBJ2-1, the V gene TRBV7-7, with 14 positions matching TRBD2. The CDR3 spans 17 residues. Germline lookup yields CDR1 SSHAT and CDR2 FNYEAQ (reference sequence). With V trimmed by 5 bases and J by 1 base, 4 bases remained unmatched. CDR3 sequence (DNA): TGTGCCAGCAGCCCGGGGACTAGCGGGGGTTCCTACAATGAGCAGTTCTTC. Amino acid sequence: CASSPGTSGGSYNEQFF. The full variable domain, in which reference TRBV7-7 and TRBJ2-1 provide the parts outside the CDR3, is GAGVSQSPRYKVTKRGQDVTLRCDPISSHATLYWYQQALGQGPEFLTYFNYEAQPDKSGLPSDRFSAERPEGSISTLTIQRTEQRDSAMYRCASSPGTSGGSYNEQFFGPGTRLTVL.

V usage is TRBV30 and J usage is TRBJ2-1, with 7 bases identical to TRBD2. The V and J ends lost 0 bases and 7 bases, in that order; junction bases with no gene match: 15. CDR1 is GTSNPN and CDR2 is SVGIG in the germline V gene (reference sequence). CDR3 size: 17 residues. In DNA, the CDR3 is TGTGCCTGGAGTGTACACTTTCTGGCGGGAGAAGGGAATGAGCAGTTCTTC. Translating it yields CAWSVHFLAGEGNEQFF.

The rearrangement links TRBV4-1 to TRBJ2-5; the match to TRBD2 covers 7 bases. V gave up 5 bases and J gave up 11 bases; unmatched junction bases: 5. There are 11 residues in the CDR3. The germline V gene has CDR1 MGHRA and CDR2 YSYEKL. In nucleotides, the CDR3 is TGCGCCAGCAGCTTCCCCGGGAGGCAGTACTTC. This sequence encodes CASSFPGRQYF.

The gene calls are TRBV11-2 and TRBJ2-5; D call uncertain. V lost 4 bases, J lost 4 bases, and 13 bases lay in between. The V gene's germline CDR1 is SGHAT and CDR2 FQNNGV. This CDR3 has 14 residues. The CDR3 loop reads CASSSIYRGETQYF. The CDR3 region has the DNA TGTGCCAGCAGCTCCATTTATAGAGGAGAGACCCAGTACTTC.